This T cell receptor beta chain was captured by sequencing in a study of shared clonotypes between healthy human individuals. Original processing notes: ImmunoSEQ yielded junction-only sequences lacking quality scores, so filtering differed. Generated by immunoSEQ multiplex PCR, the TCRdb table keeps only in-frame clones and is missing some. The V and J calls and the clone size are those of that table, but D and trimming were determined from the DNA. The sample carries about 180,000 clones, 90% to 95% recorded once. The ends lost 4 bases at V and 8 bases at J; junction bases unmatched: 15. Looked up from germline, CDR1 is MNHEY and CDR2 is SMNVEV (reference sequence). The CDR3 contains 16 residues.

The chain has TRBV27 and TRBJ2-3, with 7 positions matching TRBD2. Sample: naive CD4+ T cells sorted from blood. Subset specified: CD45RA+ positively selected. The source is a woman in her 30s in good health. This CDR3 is CASSSDRLAARSTQYF. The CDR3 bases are TGTGCCAGCAGTTCCGACAGACTAGCAGCGAGGAGTACGCAGTATTTT.